This T cell receptor (beta chain) was sequenced for a study of cytomegalovirus exposure and HLA in healthy donors. As for this clone: Its antigen is unidentified.

Study-level points and caveats: Among TCR sequences, most were rare, though some public TCRs appeared in many donors. The HLA-A and HLA-B alleles of most subjects were reportedly predicted accurately from TCR beta sequences.

13 Jbeta primers and 60 Vbeta primers were used for the PCR. Sequenced by immunoSEQ multiplex PCR; TCRdb stores in-frame clones only, minus some. The sample lists 64,000 or so clones, 85% to 90% seen once, with 9.5% to 12% in the top ten. The CDR3 spans 18 residues. The ends were cut back, 1 base at V and 4 bases at J, with 20 bases in the middle. Per germline, CDR1 SGHVS and CDR2 FQNEAQ. This clonotype originated in a female donor in good health and CMV-seronegative. The chain couples TRBV7-8 to TRBJ1-5; possible D gene TRBD1, 6 bases. The material sequenced was PBMCs. The CDR3 loop reads CASSLDHGTRQPNQPQHF. Here the CDR3 DNA reads TGTGCCAGCAGCTTAGACCACGGGACACGCCAACCGAATCAGCCCCAGCATTTT.